Listed below are T cell receptor beta chains from one sample, sequenced in a study of shared clonotypes between healthy human individuals. Sequencing used immunoSEQ multiplex PCR; TCRdb keeps in-frame clones, though not all of them. The data contain hundreds of thousands of clones, approximately 95% of them singletons. The sequenced sample consisted of naive CD8+ T cells sorted from blood. These receptors originate from a woman younger than 45 in good health. Both conserved end residues are part of each CDR3. Fields, in order: D gene, V gene, J gene, clone size, CDR3 protein, CDR3 DNA. The D gene is left open where the match is weak. Not every row has a clone size; where given, it reads once, few, many or a size class.

D gene: NA
V gene: TRBV2
J gene: TRBJ2-7
clone size: NA
CDR3 protein: CASSRGGAEYEQYF
CDR3 DNA: TGTGCCAGCAGTCGAGGTGGTGCTGAATACGAGCAGTACTTC

D gene: TRBD2
V gene: TRBV7-8
J gene: TRBJ2-1
clone size: NA
CDR3 protein: CASSPLAGAYNEQFF
CDR3 DNA: TGTGCCAGCAGCCCACTAGCGGGGGCCTACAATGAGCAGTTCTTC

D gene: NA
V gene: TRBV15
J gene: TRBJ1-1
clone size: NA
CDR3 protein: CATSRDTGLNTEAFF
CDR3 DNA: TGTGCCACCAGCAGAGATACGGGACTGAACACTGAAGCTTTCTTT

D gene: TRBD2
V gene: TRBV27
J gene: TRBJ2-1
clone size: NA
CDR3 protein: CASSLRLANNEQFF
CDR3 DNA: TGTGCCAGCAGTTTACGACTAGCCAACAATGAGCAGTTCTTC

D gene: TRBD2
V gene: TRBV5-1
J gene: TRBJ2-7
clone size: NA
CDR3 protein: CASSYWTSGDEQYF
CDR3 DNA: TGCGCCAGCAGCTACTGGACTAGCGGGGACGAGCAGTACTTC

D gene: TRBD1
V gene: TRBV14
J gene: TRBJ1-1
clone size: few
CDR3 protein: CASSLHRGLNTEAFF
CDR3 DNA: TGTGCCAGCAGCCTACACAGGGGACTAAACACTGAAGCTTTCTTT

D gene: NA
V gene: TRBV9
J gene: TRBJ2-2
clone size: NA
CDR3 protein: CASTTFGELFF
CDR3 DNA: TGTGCCAGCACCACCTTTGGGGAGCTGTTTTTT

D gene: NA
V gene: TRBV21-1
J gene: TRBJ2-7
clone size: NA
CDR3 protein: CASSKRGFHYEQYF
CDR3 DNA: TGTGCCAGCAGCAAGAGGGGATTTCACTACGAGCAGTACTTC

D gene: NA
V gene: TRBV30
J gene: TRBJ2-3
clone size: NA
CDR3 protein: CVHGMQDTQYF
CDR3 DNA: TGTGTACACGGGATGCAGGATACGCAGTATTTT

D gene: TRBD1
V gene: TRBV11-2
J gene: TRBJ1-1
clone size: NA
CDR3 protein: CASSLTGGGDAFF
CDR3 DNA: TGTGCCAGCAGCTTAACAGGGGGAGGGGACGCTTTCTTT

D gene: TRBD1
V gene: TRBV30
J gene: TRBJ1-1
clone size: NA
CDR3 protein: CAWNQGAITEAFF
CDR3 DNA: TGTGCCTGGAACCAGGGGGCAATCACTGAAGCTTTCTTT

D gene: NA
V gene: TRBV9
J gene: TRBJ2-3
clone size: few
CDR3 protein: CASSVAGASDTQYF
CDR3 DNA: TGTGCCAGCAGCGTAGCGGGAGCCTCAGATACGCAGTATTTT

D gene: TRBD2
V gene: TRBV18
J gene: TRBJ2-5
clone size: NA
CDR3 protein: CASSLGLAMFSGETQYF
CDR3 DNA: TGTGCCAGCTCGCTGGGACTAGCGATGTTCTCTGGAGAGACCCAGTACTTC

D gene: NA
V gene: TRBV7-2
J gene: TRBJ2-1
clone size: NA
CDR3 protein: CASIRGGFENEQFF
CDR3 DNA: TGTGCCAGCATCCGAGGAGGGTTCGAAAATGAGCAGTTCTTC

D gene: NA
V gene: TRBV7-7
J gene: TRBJ2-5
clone size: once
CDR3 protein: CASSQIDRQETQYF
CDR3 DNA: TGTGCCAGCAGCCAGATAGACAGGCAAGAGACCCAGTACTTC

D gene: NA
V gene: TRBV7-9
J gene: TRBJ1-2
clone size: NA
CDR3 protein: CASSLGAKSNYGYTF
CDR3 DNA: TGTGCCAGCAGCTTAGGAGCAAAAAGTAACTATGGCTACACCTTC

D gene: TRBD1
V gene: TRBV9
J gene: TRBJ2-7
clone size: NA
CDR3 protein: CASSDGTGLLTEQYF
CDR3 DNA: TGTGCCAGCAGCGACGGGACAGGGCTACTTACAGAGCAGTACTTC

D gene: NA
V gene: TRBV30
J gene: TRBJ1-4
clone size: NA
CDR3 protein: CAWSVGVNEKLFF
CDR3 DNA: TGTGCCTGGAGTGTAGGGGTAAATGAAAAACTGTTTTTT

D gene: NA
V gene: TRBV5-6
J gene: TRBJ1-1
clone size: NA
CDR3 protein: CASSWGGTGSEAFF
CDR3 DNA: TGTGCCAGCAGCTGGGGGGGCACAGGGTCTGAAGCTTTCTTT

D gene: NA
V gene: TRBV6-6
J gene: TRBJ1-2
clone size: NA
CDR3 protein: CASSYSIDANGYTF
CDR3 DNA: TGTGCCAGCAGTTACTCAATTGACGCGAATGGCTACACCTTC

D gene: TRBD1
V gene: TRBV5-8
J gene: TRBJ1-5
clone size: NA
CDR3 protein: CASSYRGNSQPQHF
CDR3 DNA: TGTGCCAGCAGCTACAGGGGGAATAGTCAGCCCCAGCATTTT

D gene: NA
V gene: TRBV19
J gene: TRBJ2-1
clone size: once
CDR3 protein: CASSIVRGPYNEQFF
CDR3 DNA: TGTGCCAGTAGTATAGTGAGGGGTCCCTACAATGAGCAGTTCTTC

D gene: TRBD1
V gene: TRBV5-1
J gene: TRBJ2-7
clone size: NA
CDR3 protein: CASRPDRADYEQYF
CDR3 DNA: TGCGCCAGCAGGCCGGACAGGGCAGACTACGAGCAGTACTTC

D gene: TRBD1
V gene: TRBV2
J gene: TRBJ2-3
clone size: NA
CDR3 protein: CASNGQGDTQYF
CDR3 DNA: TGTGCCAGCAACGGACAGGGCGATACGCAGTATTTT

D gene: NA
V gene: TRBV19
J gene: TRBJ1-1
clone size: NA
CDR3 protein: CASSTLRTNKNTEAFF
CDR3 DNA: TGTGCCAGTAGTACCCTGCGGACGAATAAAAACACTGAAGCTTTCTTT

D gene: NA
V gene: TRBV9
J gene: TRBJ2-2
clone size: NA
CDR3 protein: CASSPEVAGELFF
CDR3 DNA: TGTGCCAGCAGCCCCGAGGTAGCCGGGGAGCTGTTTTTT

D gene: NA
V gene: TRBV28
J gene: TRBJ1-5
clone size: once
CDR3 protein: CASSFYSNQPQHF
CDR3 DNA: TGTGCCAGCAGTTTTTATAGCAATCAGCCCCAGCATTTT

D gene: TRBD1
V gene: TRBV6-5
J gene: TRBJ1-1
clone size: NA
CDR3 protein: CASSHGQGKNTEAFF
CDR3 DNA: TGTGCCAGCAGTCATGGACAGGGGAAGAACACTGAAGCTTTCTTT

D gene: TRBD1
V gene: TRBV28
J gene: TRBJ2-7
clone size: NA
CDR3 protein: CASSLGQGAGEQYF
CDR3 DNA: TGTGCCAGCAGTTTGGGACAGGGGGCGGGGGAGCAGTACTTC

D gene: NA
V gene: TRBV6-6
J gene: TRBJ2-3
clone size: once
CDR3 protein: CACGVWEESADTQYF
CDR3 DNA: TGTGCCTGCGGAGTGTGGGAGGAAAGTGCGGATACGCAGTATTTT

D gene: NA
V gene: TRBV27
J gene: TRBJ2-2
clone size: NA
CDR3 protein: CASSGEPGELFF
CDR3 DNA: TGTGCCAGTTCTGGGGAGCCCGGGGAGCTGTTTTTT

D gene: NA
V gene: TRBV11-2
J gene: TRBJ1-1
clone size: NA
CDR3 protein: CASSSLRGKNTEAFF
CDR3 DNA: TGTGCCAGCAGCTCTTTAAGGGGAAAGAACACTGAAGCTTTCTTT

D gene: TRBD1
V gene: TRBV5-1
J gene: TRBJ1-1
clone size: NA
CDR3 protein: CASSFSQGATTEAFF
CDR3 DNA: TGCGCCAGCAGCTTCAGCCAGGGGGCGACCACTGAAGCTTTCTTT

D gene: NA
V gene: TRBV10-2
J gene: TRBJ2-7
clone size: NA
CDR3 protein: CASSEVYEQYF
CDR3 DNA: TGCGCCAGCAGTGAAGTCTACGAGCAGTACTTC

D gene: NA
V gene: TRBV28
J gene: TRBJ1-1
clone size: NA
CDR3 protein: CASSFGFTEAFF
CDR3 DNA: TGTGCCAGCAGTTTTGGATTCACTGAAGCTTTCTTT

D gene: NA
V gene: TRBV14
J gene: TRBJ2-7
clone size: NA
CDR3 protein: CASSQGAGSHYEQYF
CDR3 DNA: TGTGCCAGCAGCCAAGGGGCAGGGTCTCACTACGAGCAGTACTTC

D gene: NA
V gene: TRBV27
J gene: TRBJ1-1
clone size: NA
CDR3 protein: CASSLSAGPEAFF
CDR3 DNA: TGTGCCAGCAGTTTATCGGCGGGACCTGAAGCTTTCTTT